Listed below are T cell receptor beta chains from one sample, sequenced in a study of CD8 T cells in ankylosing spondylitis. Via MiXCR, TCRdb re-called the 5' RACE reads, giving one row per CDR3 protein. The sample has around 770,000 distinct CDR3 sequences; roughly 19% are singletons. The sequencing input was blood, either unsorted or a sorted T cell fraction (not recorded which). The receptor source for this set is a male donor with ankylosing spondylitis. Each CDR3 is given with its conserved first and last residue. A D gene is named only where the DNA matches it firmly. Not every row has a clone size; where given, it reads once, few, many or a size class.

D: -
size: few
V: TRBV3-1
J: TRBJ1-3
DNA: TGTGCCAGCAGCCAAGGGGGCGTCTCTGGAAACACCATATATTTT
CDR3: CASSQGGVSGNTIYF

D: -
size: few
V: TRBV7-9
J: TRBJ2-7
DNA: TGTGCCAGCAGCTTAGCGTACGGGACCTACGAGCAGTACTTC
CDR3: CASSLAYGTYEQYF

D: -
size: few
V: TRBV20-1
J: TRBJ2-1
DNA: TGCAGTGCTAGGACAGACTCCTACAATGAGCAGTTCTTC
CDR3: CSARTDSYNEQFF

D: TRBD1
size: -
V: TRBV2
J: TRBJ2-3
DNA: TGTGCCAGCAGTGTGACAGGGGGCCCAGATACGCAGTATTTT
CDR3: CASSVTGGPDTQYF

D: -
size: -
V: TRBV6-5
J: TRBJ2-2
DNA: TGTGCCAGCAGTTGGAGGGTTGACACCGGGGAGCTGTTTTTT
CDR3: CASSWRVDTGELFF

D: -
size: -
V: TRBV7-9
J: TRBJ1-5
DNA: TGTGCCAGCAGCTTATCGCGGGGGGGGCACCATCAGCCCCAGCATTTT
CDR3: CASSLSRGGHHQPQHF

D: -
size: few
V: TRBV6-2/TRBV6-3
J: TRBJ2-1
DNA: TGTGCCAGCATGGATCCACCTTACAATGAGCAGTTCTTC
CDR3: CASMDPPYNEQFF

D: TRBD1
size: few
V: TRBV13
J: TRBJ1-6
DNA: TGTGCCAGCAGAGCTACAGGGGGACGGAATTCACCCCTCCACTTT
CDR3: CASRATGGRNSPLHF

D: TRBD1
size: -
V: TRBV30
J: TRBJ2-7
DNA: TGTGCCTTGGACAGGGGAGGTTACGAGCAGTACTTC
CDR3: CALDRGGYEQYF

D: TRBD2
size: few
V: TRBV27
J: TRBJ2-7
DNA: TGTGCCAGCAGTTTACGGGGGGGGTCAATTTACGAGCAGTACTTC
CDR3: CASSLRGGSIYEQYF

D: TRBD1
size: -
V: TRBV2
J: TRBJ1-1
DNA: TGTGCCAGCACCCCAACAGGGGTAGCCACTGAAGCTTTCTTT
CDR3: CASTPTGVATEAFF

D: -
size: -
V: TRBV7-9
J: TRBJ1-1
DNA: TGTGCCAGCAGCCACGGGGGGAGGTCCACTGAAGCTTTCTTT
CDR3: CASSHGGRSTEAFF

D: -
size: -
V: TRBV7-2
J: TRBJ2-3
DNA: TGTGCCAGCAGCCTATATAAGGGGGATACGCAGTATTTT
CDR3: CASSLYKGDTQYF

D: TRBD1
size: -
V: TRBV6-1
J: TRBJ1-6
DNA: TGTGCCAGCAGCGAACAGGGGTCTACCTATAATTCACCCCTCCACTTT
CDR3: CASSEQGSTYNSPLHF

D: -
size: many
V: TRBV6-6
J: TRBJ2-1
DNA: TGTGCCAGCAGCCCCAGGGATGAGCAGTTCTTC
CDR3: CASSPRDEQFF

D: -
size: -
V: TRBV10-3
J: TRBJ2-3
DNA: TGTGCCACCTCAGGCCCGGGGGCGGGAGATACGCAGTATTTT
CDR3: CATSGPGAGDTQYF

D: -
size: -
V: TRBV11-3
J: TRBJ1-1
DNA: TGTGCCAGCAGCTTAGACCCCGCAGGGGCGACTGAAGCTTTCTTT
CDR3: CASSLDPAGATEAFF

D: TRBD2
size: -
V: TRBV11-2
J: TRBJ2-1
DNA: TGTGCCAGCAGCCCCCCAAGGAGCGGGGGGGGTGAGCAGTTCTTC
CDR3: CASSPPRSGGGEQFF

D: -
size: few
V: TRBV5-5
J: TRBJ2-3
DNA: TGTGCCAGCAGCTTGGAAGGGACGAGAACAGATACGCAGTATTTT
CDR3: CASSLEGTRTDTQYF

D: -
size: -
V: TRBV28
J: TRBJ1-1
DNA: TGTGCCAGCAGTTTATCCCGGGCGGGGGGGGCGAGGACTGAAGCTTTCTTT
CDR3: CASSLSRAGGARTEAFF

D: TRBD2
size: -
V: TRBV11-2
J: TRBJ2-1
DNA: TGTGCCAGCAGCTCCGAACTAGCGGGGGTAAATGAGCAGTTCTTC
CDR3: CASSSELAGVNEQFF

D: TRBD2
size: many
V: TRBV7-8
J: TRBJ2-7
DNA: TGTGCCAGCAGCTTAGCCTACCGCCGGACTAGCGGGGGGAACGAGCAGTACTTC
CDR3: CASSLAYRRTSGGNEQYF

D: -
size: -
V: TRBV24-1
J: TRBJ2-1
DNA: TGTGCCACCAGTGATATAACGGGAGTGGGCTCCAATGAGCAGTTCTTC
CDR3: CATSDITGVGSNEQFF

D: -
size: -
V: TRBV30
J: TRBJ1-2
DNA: TGTGCCTGGGCTGGGACACGCCGGCCTAACTATGGCTACACCTTC
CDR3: CAWAGTRRPNYGYTF

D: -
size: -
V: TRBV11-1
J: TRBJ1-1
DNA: TGTGCCAGCAGCCACTCGATGGACACTGAAGCTTTCTTT
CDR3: CASSHSMDTEAFF